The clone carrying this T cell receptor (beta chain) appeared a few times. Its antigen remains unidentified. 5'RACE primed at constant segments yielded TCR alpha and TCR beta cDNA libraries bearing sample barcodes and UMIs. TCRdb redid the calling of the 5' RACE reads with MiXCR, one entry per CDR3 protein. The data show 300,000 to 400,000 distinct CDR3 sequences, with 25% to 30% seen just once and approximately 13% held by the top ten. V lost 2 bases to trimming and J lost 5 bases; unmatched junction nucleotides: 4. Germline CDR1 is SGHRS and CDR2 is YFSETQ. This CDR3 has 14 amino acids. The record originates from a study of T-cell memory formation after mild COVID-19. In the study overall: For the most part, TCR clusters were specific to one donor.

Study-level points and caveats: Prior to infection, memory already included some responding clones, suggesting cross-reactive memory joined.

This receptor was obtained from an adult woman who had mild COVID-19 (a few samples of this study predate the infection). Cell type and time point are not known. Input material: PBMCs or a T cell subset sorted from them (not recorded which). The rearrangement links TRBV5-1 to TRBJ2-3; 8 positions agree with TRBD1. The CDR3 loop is CASSFRDRKDTQYF. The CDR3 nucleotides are TGCGCCAGCAGCTTCCGGGACAGGAAAGATACGCAGTATTTT.